These T cell receptor beta chains were read from a single sample in a study of blood T cell repertoires in COVID-19. The data were produced by immunoSEQ multiplex PCR, yet TCRdb's version contains in-frame clones alone and is incomplete. The sample has 390,000 or so clones, approximately 90% seen once. The sequenced sample consisted of PBMCs or T cells enriched from blood (not recorded which). The origin of the receptors is a woman between 50 and 59 years old who had recovered from COVID-19. Each CDR3 is given with its conserved first and last residue. A clone size is listed for some rows: how often the clone was seen (once, few, many), or a class if it is expanded.

.	TRBV7-2	14	CASSTGQGTGELFF
.	TRBV4-1	15	CASSQQWGDNQPQHF
.	TRBV2	15	CASSQQGAVGNTIYF
.	TRBV23-1	14	CASSQPDRTQPQHF
.	TRBV18	14	CASSAGTGFTEAFF
.	TRBV19	15	CASRWTGTGDEKLFF
.	TRBV7-9	15	CASSPGTGWGETQYF
.	TRBV11-2	15	CASTQARRAGYGYTF
few	TRBV28	14	CASSLRATNEKLFF
.	TRBV7-3	14	CASSPTAGRTEAFF
.	TRBV7-9	14	CASSYYPSNTEAFF
.	TRBV6-5	14	CASRAGTPNTEAFF
once	TRBV18	15	CASSFGITFTDTQYF
.	TRBV14	17	CASSQARGPARNYGYTF
.	TRBV29-1	14	CSATSGTDHYGYTF
.	TRBV28	13	CASSTPGPTEAFF
.	TRBV15	16	CATSSLDNAAYYGYTF
.	TRBV27	15	CASSLGRQWNTEAFF
.	TRBV4-3	15	CASSQVGGGNTEAFF
.	TRBV28	17	CASSLSLEQGDGEKLFF
.	TRBV27	15	CASSSPGTAPYGYTF
.	TRBV11-1	14	CASSHPGVGNEQFF
once	TRBV3-1/TRBV3-2	14	CASSQGGPNTEAFF
once	TRBV19	16	CATTTATRDRGTEAFF
.	TRBV6-4	13	CASSDMIGDEQYF
.	TRBV2	14	CASSPTGVGEKLFF
.	TRBV3-1/TRBV3-2	16	CASSQGLAGGYNEQFF
.	TRBV5-6	16	CASSPGIRVTNEKLFF
.	TRBV28	14	CASSSGGLNYGYTF
.	TRBV19	13	CASSIWDRAEAFF
once	TRBV6-1	16	CASSEGSPGYKQPQHF
.	TRBV18	16	CASSRRGGIRQETQYF
.	TRBV19	15	CASRLGRDRHSPLHF
.	TRBV3-1/TRBV3-2	14	CASSQGQASLPQHF
.	TRBV18	13	CASSRGGAEKLFF
.	TRBV5-1	16	CASSLVGGGPTDTQYF
.	TRBV21-1	15	CASSLNRDSWTEQFF
.	TRBV5-1	15	CASSLSGGAINEQFF
few	TRBV5-5	15	CASSSEPGQGSPQHF
few	TRBV4-1	13	CASSQDRGYEQYF
.	TRBV5-4	13	CASSLVSRSEQYF
.	TRBV7-8	16	CASSLTFSRVDYGYTF
.	TRBV28	14	CASSFYATNEKLFF
.	TRBV28	13	CASRESSGNTIYF
.	TRBV19	13	CATSVVSADTQYF